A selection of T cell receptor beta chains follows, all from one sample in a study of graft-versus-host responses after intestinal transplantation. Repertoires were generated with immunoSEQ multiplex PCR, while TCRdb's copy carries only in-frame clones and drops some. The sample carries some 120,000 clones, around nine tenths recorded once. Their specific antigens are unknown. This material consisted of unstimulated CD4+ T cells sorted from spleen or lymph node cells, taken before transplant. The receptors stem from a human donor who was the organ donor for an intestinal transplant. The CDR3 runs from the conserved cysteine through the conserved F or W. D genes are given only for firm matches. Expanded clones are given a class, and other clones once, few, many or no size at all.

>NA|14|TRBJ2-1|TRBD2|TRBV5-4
TGTGCCAGCAGCTTGGGCGGGAGCGGCAACGAGCAGTTCTTC
CASSLGGSGNEQFF
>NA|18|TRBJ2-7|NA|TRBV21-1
TGTGCCAGCAGCAAAGGCCAGGTGGACGGACACTATCGGTACGAGCAGTACTTC
CASSKGQVDGHYRYEQYF
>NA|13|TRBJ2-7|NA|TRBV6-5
TGTGCCAGCAGTTATTGCCCTCTGGGGGAGCAGTACTTC
CASSYCPLGEQYF
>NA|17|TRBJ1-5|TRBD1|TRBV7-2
TGTGCCAGCAGCTTAGATACAGGGGGCTATAGCAATCAGCCCCAGCATTTT
CASSLDTGGYSNQPQHF
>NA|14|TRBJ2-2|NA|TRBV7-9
TGTGCCAGCAGCCGGGACTTTTCTACCGGGGAGCTGTTTTTT
CASSRDFSTGELFF
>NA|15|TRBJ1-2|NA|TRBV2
TGTGCCAGCAGTGTGGGGACGGGAGAACTCTATGGCTACACCTTC
CASSVGTGELYGYTF
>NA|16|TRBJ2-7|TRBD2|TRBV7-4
TGTGCCAGCAGCTTGCCCGGACTAGCGGTGTCCTACGAGCAGTACTTC
CASSLPGLAVSYEQYF
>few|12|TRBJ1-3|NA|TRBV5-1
TGCGCCAGCAGTAATGAGGGAAACACCATATATTTT
CASSNEGNTIYF
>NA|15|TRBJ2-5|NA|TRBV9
TGTGCCAGCAGCCCCCACGGGACGGCAAGAGAGACCCAGTACTTC
CASSPHGTARETQYF
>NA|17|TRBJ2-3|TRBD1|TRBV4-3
TGCGCCAGCAGCCAAGTCCGACAGGGGCCGAGCACAGATACGCAGTATTTT
CASSQVRQGPSTDTQYF
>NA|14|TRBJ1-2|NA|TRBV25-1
TGTGCCAGCAGTGACCGAACACCTAACTATGGCTACACCTTC
CASSDRTPNYGYTF
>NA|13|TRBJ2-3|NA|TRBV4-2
TGTGCCAGCAGCCAAGAGGCAGCAGATACGCAGTATTTT
CASSQEAADTQYF
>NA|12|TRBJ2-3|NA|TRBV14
TGTGCCAGCAGCCCCGAGAGGTACACGCAGTATTTT
CASSPERYTQYF
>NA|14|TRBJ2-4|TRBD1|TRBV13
TGTGCCAGCAAGATGGCGGCAGGGGGAAACATTCAGTACTTC
CASKMAAGGNIQYF
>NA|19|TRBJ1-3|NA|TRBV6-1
TGTGCCAGCAGTGAAGCGAAAATCCTTGACAGTTTCTCTGGAAACACCATATATTTT
CASSEAKILDSFSGNTIYF
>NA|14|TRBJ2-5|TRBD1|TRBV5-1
TGCGCCAGCAGAGACACAGGGGCGCCTGAGACCCAGTACTTC
CASRDTGAPETQYF
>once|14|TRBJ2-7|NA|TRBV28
TGTGCCAGCACCCTAACCGGGATTTCCTACGAGCAGTACTTC
CASTLTGISYEQYF
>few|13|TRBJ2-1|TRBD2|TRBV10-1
TGCGCCACCCCGGGACTAGTCACTCATGAGCAGTTCTTC
CATPGLVTHEQFF
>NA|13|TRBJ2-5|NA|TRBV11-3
TGTGCCAGCAGCTTCCGGGGGCAAGAGACCCAGTACTTC
CASSFRGQETQYF
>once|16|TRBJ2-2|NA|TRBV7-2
TGTGCCAGCAGCTCAGCCAGGGGAAAAGGCACCGGGGAGCTGTTTTTT
CASSSARGKGTGELFF
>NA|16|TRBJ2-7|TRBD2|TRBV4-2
TGTGCCAGCAGCCTGGGACTAGCGGGACCCAACTACGAGCAGTACTTC
CASSLGLAGPNYEQYF
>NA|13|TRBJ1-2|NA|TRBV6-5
TGTGCCAGCGGGGCTCACAGGGACCAAGGCTACACCTTC
CASGAHRDQGYTF
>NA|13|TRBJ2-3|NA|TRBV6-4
TGTGCCAGCAGTTTCGATCGGACAGATACGCAGTATTTT
CASSFDRTDTQYF
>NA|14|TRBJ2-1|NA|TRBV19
TGTGCCAGTAGTATTTCCAGGGGCCACAATGAGCAGTTCTTC
CASSISRGHNEQFF
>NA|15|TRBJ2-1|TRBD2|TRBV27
TGTGCCAGCAGTCTAAGCGGGAGCTCCTACAATGAGCAGTTCTTC
CASSLSGSSYNEQFF
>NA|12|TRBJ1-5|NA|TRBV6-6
TGTGCCAGCAATGGACCGGGACAGCCCCAGCATTTT
CASNGPGQPQHF
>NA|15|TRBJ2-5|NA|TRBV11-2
TGTGCCAGCAGCTTAGAGTCAGGCTACCAAGAGACCCAGTACTTC
CASSLESGYQETQYF
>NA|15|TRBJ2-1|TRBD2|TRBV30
TGTGCCTGGAGTAGGACTAGCGGGAGGTACAATGAGCAGTTCTTC
CAWSRTSGRYNEQFF
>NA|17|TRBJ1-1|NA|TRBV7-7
TGTGCTAGCAGCCCCGGACAGCGGCCGAATATGAACACTGAAGCTTTCTTT
CASSPGQRPNMNTEAFF
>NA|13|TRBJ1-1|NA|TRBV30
TGTGCCTGGAGCTCAGCGGGTCTCGCTGAAGCTTTCTTT
CAWSSAGLAEAFF
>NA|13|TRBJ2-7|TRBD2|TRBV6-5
TGTGCCAGCGGGACTAGCGGGACCTACGAGCAGTACTTC
CASGTSGTYEQYF
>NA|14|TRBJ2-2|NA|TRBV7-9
TGTGCCAGCAGCTTAGTACGTAGCACCGGGGAGCTGTTTTTT
CASSLVRSTGELFF
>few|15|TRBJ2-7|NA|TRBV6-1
TGTGCCAGCAGTGAAGCTAGCGGTAGCTCCTACGAGCAGTACTTC
CASSEASGSSYEQYF
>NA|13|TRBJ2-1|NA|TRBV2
TGTGCCAGCAGCACACTTGTCGCCCGGGAGCAGTTCTTC
CASSTLVAREQFF
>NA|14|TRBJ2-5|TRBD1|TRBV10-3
TGTGCCATCAGTGAGCCCCCGAAGAACAGGGGCCAATACTTC
CAISEPPKNRGQYF
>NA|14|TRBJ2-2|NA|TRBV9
TGTGCCGGCGAAGATCAGGGGATCGCCGGGGAGCTGTTTTTT
CAGEDQGIAGELFF
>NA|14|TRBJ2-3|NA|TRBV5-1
TGCGCCAGCGCGTTAGCGCGGCTCACAGATACGCAGTATTTT
CASALARLTDTQYF
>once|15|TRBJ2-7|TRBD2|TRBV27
TGTGCCAGCAGACTTGGGACTAGCGTCTCCTACGAGCAGTACTTC
CASRLGTSVSYEQYF
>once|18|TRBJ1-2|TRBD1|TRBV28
TGTGCCAGCAGTTTCAACAGGGGGCGAACGAATACTGACTATGGCTACACCTTC
CASSFNRGRTNTDYGYTF
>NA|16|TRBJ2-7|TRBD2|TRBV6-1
TGTGCCAGCAGTGAAGCCCCCAGCGGGAGGGGATACGAGCAGTACTTC
CASSEAPSGRGYEQYF
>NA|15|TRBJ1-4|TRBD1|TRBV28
TGTGCCAGCCAGGGACAGGGAGTAACTAATGAAAAACTGTTTTTT
CASQGQGVTNEKLFF
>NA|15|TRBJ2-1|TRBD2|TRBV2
TGTGCCAGCAGTGAACTAGCGGGCTCCTACAATGAGCAGTTCTTC
CASSELAGSYNEQFF